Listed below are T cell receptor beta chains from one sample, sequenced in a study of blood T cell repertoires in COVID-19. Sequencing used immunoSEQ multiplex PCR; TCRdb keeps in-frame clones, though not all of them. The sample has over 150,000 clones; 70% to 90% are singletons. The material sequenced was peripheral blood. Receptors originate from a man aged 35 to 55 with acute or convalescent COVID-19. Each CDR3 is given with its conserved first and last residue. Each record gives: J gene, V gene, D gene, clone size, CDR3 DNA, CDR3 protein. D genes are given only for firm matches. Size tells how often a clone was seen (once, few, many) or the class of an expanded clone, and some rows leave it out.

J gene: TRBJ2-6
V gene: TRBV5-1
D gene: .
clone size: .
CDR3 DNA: TGCGCCAGCAGCTTGATAGGGGTTGGGGCCAACGTCCTGACTTTC
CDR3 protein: CASSLIGVGANVLTF

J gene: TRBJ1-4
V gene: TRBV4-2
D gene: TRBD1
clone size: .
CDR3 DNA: TGTGCCAGCAGCCGGAAACAGGGGGCAGATGAAAAACTGTTTTTT
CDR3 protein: CASSRKQGADEKLFF

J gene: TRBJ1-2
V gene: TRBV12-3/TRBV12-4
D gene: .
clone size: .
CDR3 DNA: TGTGCCAGCAGTTTGGGGGGAAACTATGGCTACACCTTC
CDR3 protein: CASSLGGNYGYTF

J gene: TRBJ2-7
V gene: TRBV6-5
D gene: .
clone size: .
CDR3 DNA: TGTGCCAGCAGTTACCGACATACAGCTAACTACGAGCAGTACTTC
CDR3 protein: CASSYRHTANYEQYF

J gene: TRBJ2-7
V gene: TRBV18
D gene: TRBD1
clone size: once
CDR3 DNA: TGTGCCAGCTCACGGCCGGGACAGGGTTCCTACGAGCAGTACTTC
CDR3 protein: CASSRPGQGSYEQYF

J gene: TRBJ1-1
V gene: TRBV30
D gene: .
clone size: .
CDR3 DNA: TGTGCCTTTATAGCTCCAGGGATTCGGGTCACTGAAGCTTTCTTT
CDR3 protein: CAFIAPGIRVTEAFF

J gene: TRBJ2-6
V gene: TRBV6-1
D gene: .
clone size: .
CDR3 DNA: TGTGCCAGCAGTGAAGCTGCCCGGCCAGGGGAAATCTTTGGGGCCAACGTCCTGACTTTC
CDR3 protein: CASSEAARPGEIFGANVLTF

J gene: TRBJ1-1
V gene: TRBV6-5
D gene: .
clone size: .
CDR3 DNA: TGTGCCAGCAGTTACCGGGCCAACGCGGGAACTGAAGCTTTCTTT
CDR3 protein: CASSYRANAGTEAFF

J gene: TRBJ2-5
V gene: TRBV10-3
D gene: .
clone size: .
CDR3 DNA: TGTGCCACCATGGAGGGCGGTTCTGAGTCTAAAGAGACCCAGTACTTC
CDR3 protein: CATMEGGSESKETQYF

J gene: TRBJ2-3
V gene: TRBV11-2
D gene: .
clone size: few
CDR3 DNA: TGTGCCAGCAGCTTAGACTACTTAACTAGTATAGCAGATACGCAGTATTTT
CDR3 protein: CASSLDYLTSIADTQYF

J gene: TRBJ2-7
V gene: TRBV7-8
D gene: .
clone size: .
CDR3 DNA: TGTGCCAGCAGCTCGGAATGGGACACCTTTTACGAGCAGTACTTC
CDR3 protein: CASSSEWDTFYEQYF

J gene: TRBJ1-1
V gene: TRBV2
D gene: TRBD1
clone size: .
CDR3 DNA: TGTGCCAGCAGTGAGACAGGGGGATTCCCGAACACTGAAGCTTTCTTT
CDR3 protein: CASSETGGFPNTEAFF

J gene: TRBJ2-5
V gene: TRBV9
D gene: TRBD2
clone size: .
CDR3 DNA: TGTGCCAGCAGCGTAGCGGCGGGAGGAACAAAAGAGACCCAGTACTTC
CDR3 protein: CASSVAAGGTKETQYF

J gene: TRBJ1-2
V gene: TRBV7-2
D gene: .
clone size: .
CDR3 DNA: TGTGCCAGCGGAGGCAGAACTAACTATGGCTACACCTTC
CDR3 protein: CASGGRTNYGYTF

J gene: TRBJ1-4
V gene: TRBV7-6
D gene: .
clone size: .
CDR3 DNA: TGTGCCAGCAGCTCGTCCCACGGAGATAATGAAAAACTGTTTTTT
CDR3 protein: CASSSSHGDNEKLFF

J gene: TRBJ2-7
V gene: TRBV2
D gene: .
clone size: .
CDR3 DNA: TGTGCCAGCAGGCAGGGGGGCTACGAGCAGTACTTC
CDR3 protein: CASRQGGYEQYF

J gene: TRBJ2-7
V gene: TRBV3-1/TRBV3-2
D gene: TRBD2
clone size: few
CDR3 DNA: TGTGCCAGCAGCCTAACTAGCGGGGGGGGCGAGCAGTACTTC
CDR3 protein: CASSLTSGGGEQYF

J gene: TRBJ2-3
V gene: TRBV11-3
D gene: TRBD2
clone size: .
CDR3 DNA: TGTGCCAGCAGCACTGTAGCGGGGGCAGATACGCAGTATTTT
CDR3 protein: CASSTVAGADTQYF

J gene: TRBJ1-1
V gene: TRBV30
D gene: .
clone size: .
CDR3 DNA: TGTGCCTGGAACGCCGGGACTGAAGCTTTCTTT
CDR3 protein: CAWNAGTEAFF

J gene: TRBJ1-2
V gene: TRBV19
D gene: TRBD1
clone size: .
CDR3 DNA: TGTGCCAGTAGTGATCGACAGGGGTATGGCTACACCTTC
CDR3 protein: CASSDRQGYGYTF

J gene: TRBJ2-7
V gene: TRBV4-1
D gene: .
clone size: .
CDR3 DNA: TGCGCCAGCAGCCAAGATCAAGGGGACGAGCAGTACTTC
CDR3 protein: CASSQDQGDEQYF

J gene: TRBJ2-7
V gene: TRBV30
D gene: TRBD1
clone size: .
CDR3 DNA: TGTGCCTGGAGACAGGGGGACGAGCAGTACTTC
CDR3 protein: CAWRQGDEQYF

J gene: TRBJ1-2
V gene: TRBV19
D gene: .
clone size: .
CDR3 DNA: TGTGCCAGTAGTATATCTGCCGGAGATAACTATGGCTACACCTTC
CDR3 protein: CASSISAGDNYGYTF

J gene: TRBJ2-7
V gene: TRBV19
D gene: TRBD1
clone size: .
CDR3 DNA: TGTGCCAGTAGTATTGGACAGGGGGGCCCCTACGAGCAGTACTTC
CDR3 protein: CASSIGQGGPYEQYF

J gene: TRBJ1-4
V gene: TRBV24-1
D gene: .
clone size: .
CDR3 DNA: TGTGCCACCAGTGATAGCGCAACTAATGAAAAACTGTTTTTT
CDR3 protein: CATSDSATNEKLFF

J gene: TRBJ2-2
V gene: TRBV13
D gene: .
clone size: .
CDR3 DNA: TGTGCCAGCACCACGCGAAACACCGGGGAGCTGTTTTTT
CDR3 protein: CASTTRNTGELFF

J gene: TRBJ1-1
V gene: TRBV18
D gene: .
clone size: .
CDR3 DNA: TGTGCCAGCTCACTTCAGGAGAACACTGAAGCTTTCTTT
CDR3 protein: CASSLQENTEAFF

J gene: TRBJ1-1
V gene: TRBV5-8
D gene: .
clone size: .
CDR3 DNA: TGTGCCAGCAGCTTTGGGGCGGTCACTATGAACACTGAAGCTTTCTTT
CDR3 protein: CASSFGAVTMNTEAFF

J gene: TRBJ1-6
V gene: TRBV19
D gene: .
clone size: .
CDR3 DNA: TGTGCCAGTAGTACTCAGGGGCAGACCTCACCCCTCCACTTT
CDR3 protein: CASSTQGQTSPLHF

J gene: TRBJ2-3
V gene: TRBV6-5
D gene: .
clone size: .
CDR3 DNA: TGTGCCAGCAGTCGCCCGGGACACAGCACAGATACGCAGTATTTT
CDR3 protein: CASSRPGHSTDTQYF

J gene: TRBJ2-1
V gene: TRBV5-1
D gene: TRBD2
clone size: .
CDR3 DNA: TGCGCCAGCAGCTTGGCTCTAGCGGGGGGAAATGAGCAGTTCTTC
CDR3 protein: CASSLALAGGNEQFF

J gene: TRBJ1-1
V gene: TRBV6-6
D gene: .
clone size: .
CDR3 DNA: TGTGCCAGCAAAGAATCCGGGGGAGTGGCTGAAGCTTTCTTT
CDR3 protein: CASKESGGVAEAFF

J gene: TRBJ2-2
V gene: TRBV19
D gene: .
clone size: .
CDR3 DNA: TGTGCCAGTAGTATTGGGACTCACAACACCGGGGAGCTGTTTTTT
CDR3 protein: CASSIGTHNTGELFF

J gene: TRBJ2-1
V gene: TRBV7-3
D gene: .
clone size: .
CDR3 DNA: TGTGCCAGCAGCTTAGGCCGAACCGGGAATGAGCAGTTCTTC
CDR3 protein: CASSLGRTGNEQFF

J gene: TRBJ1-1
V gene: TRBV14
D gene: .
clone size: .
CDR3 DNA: TGTGCCAGCAGCCGACAGGCTAACACTGAAGCTTTCTTT
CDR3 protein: CASSRQANTEAFF

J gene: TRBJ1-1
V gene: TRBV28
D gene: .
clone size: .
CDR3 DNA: TGTGCCAGCAGTTTCTACAGCTATGAAGCTTTCTTT
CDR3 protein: CASSFYSYEAFF

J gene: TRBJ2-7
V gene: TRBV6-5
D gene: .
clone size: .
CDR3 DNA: TGTGCCACAAGAACGCAGGGCCGAGTCTACGAGCAGTACTTC
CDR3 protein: CATRTQGRVYEQYF

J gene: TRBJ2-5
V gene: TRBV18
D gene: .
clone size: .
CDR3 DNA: TGTGCCAGCTCACCCCTCCGCGGTTCCGAGACCCAGTACTTC
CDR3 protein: CASSPLRGSETQYF

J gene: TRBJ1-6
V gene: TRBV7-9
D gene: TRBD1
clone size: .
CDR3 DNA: TGTGCCAGCAGCTTTGACAGGGGCTCCTATAATTCACCCCTCCACTTT
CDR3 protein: CASSFDRGSYNSPLHF

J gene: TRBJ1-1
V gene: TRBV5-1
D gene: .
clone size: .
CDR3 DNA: TGCGCCAGCAGCTTTGGGCAGATTAACACTGAAGCTTTCTTT
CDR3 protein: CASSFGQINTEAFF

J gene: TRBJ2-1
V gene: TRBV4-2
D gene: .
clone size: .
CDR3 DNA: TGTGCCAGCAGCGCGACAGGACCCCTCTCCTACAATGAGCAGTTCTTC
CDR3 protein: CASSATGPLSYNEQFF

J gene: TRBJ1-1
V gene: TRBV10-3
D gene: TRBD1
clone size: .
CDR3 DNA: TGTGCCATAGGAGACAGGGGGCAGCGCACTGAAGCTTTCTTT
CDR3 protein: CAIGDRGQRTEAFF

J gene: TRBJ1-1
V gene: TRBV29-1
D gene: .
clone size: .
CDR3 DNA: TGCAGCGCGAACAGGGCGAACACTGAAGCTTTCTTT
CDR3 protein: CSANRANTEAFF

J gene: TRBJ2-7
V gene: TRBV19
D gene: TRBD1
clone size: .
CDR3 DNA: TGTGCCAGTAGTCCGGGGACAGGGGGCGACGAGCAGTACTTC
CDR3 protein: CASSPGTGGDEQYF

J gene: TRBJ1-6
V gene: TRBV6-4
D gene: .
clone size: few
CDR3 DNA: TGTGCCAGCAGTGACTCGACAGGAAGGAAGGGGAATTCACCCCTCCACTTT
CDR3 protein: CASSDSTGRKGNSPLHF

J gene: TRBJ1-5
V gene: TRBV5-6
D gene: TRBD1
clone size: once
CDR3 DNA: TGTGCCAGCAGCTTAGGACAGGGGCAGCAGCCCCAGCATTTT
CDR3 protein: CASSLGQGQQPQHF